This T cell receptor (beta chain) was retrieved from a study of blood T cell repertoires in COVID-19. Overall study context: The study drew acute and convalescent COVID-19 samples from the United States, Italy and Spain.

A note on this clone: The sample holds other DNA sequences that translate to the same CDR3.

The CDR3 spans 13 residues. V was cut by 0 bases and J by 5 bases, with 5 bases left in between. Germline V gene lookup returns CDR1 MNHEY and CDR2 SVGAGI. Assay used: immunoSEQ multiplex PCR; TCRdb lists only in-frame clones, some missing. This sample yields 200,000 to 250,000 clones, of which roughly nine tenths are seen a single time; 5.5% to 8% belongs to the top ten. This receptor was obtained from a man aged 55 to 69 with acute or convalescent COVID-19. This chain links TRBV6-5 with TRBJ1-5, with D uncertain. What was sequenced was peripheral blood. CDR3 coding DNA: TGTGCCAGCAGTTACTCCAGATATCAGCCCCAGCATTTT. It codes for CASSYSRYQPQHF.